Listed here are 7 T cell receptor beta chains from one sample, sequenced in a study of blood T cell repertoires in COVID-19. The assay was immunoSEQ multiplex PCR, and TCRdb's table has in-frame clones only and misses some. The sample lists about 51,000 clones, 80% to 90% occurring once. Sequenced sample: peripheral blood. These receptors came from a man between 60 and 75 years old with acute or convalescent COVID-19.

This rearrangement joins TRBV3-1 (or the pseudogene TRBV3-2) to TRBJ2-7; D is possibly TRBD1 (6 bases). The germline V gene has CDR1 LGHDT and CDR2 YNNKEL (reference sequence). V lost 2 bases and J lost 4, with 9 bases in between. This CDR3 spans 13 amino acids. CDR3 sequence reads: CASSQTGKYEQYF. The DNA of the CDR3 is TGTGCCAGCAGCCAAACAGGGAAGTACGAGCAGTACTTC.

The chain carries TRBV5-6 and TRBJ2-5, with 12 bases identical to TRBD2. CDR3 length: 14 amino acids. V was clipped by 2 bases and J by 9 bases; unmatched bases: 5. Germline loops: CDR1 SGHDT, CDR2 YYEEEE. CDR3 coding DNA: TGTGCCAGCAGCTTTAGGACTAGCGGGACCGCCCAGTACTTC. This codes for CASSFRTSGTAQYF.

The CDR3 nucleotides are TGTGCCAGCAGTTCCGGACAGGGGGCGTCCTATAATTCACCCCTCCACTTT. Residues: CASSSGQGASYNSPLHF. The rearrangement joins TRBV28 to TRBJ1-6, with TRBD1 identical over 11 bases. J was trimmed by 1 base and V by 4 bases; bases with no gene match: 3. Germline lookup yields CDR1 MDHEN and CDR2 SYDVKM. This CDR3 spans 17 amino acids.

V usage is TRBV7-2 and J usage is TRBJ1-4, with D unresolved. The CDR3 is 15 amino acids. V gave up 3 bases and J gave up 4 bases, with 12 bases separating them. The V gene's germline CDR1 is SGHTA and CDR2 FQGNSA. The CDR3 region has the DNA TGTGCCAGCAGCTTTCGGAACAGCTTTAATGAAAAACTGTTTTTT. It is translated as CASSFRNSFNEKLFF.

This clone was counted once. The rearrangement links TRBV6-6 to TRBJ1-4; 8 bases match TRBD1. Germline V gives CDR1 MNHNY, CDR2 SVGAGI (reference sequence). The CDR3 is made up of 16 amino acids. J was trimmed by 5 bases and V by 6 bases; bases with no gene match: 11. In DNA, the CDR3 is TGTGCCAGCAGACTGACAGGGGCAATTCTCAATGAAAAACTGTTTTTT. Protein: CASRLTGAILNEKLFF.

The sample holds a few counts of this clone. V gene TRBV4-1 combines with J gene TRBJ2-7, with 7 bases matching TRBD1. CDR3 length: 15 residues. J was trimmed by 6 bases and V by 1 base; bases with no gene match: 9. Germline V gene sequence: CDR1 MGHRA, CDR2 YSYEKL. This CDR3 is CASSQAATGFAEQYF. The CDR3 region has the DNA TGCGCCAGCAGCCAAGCGGCGACAGGGTTCGCCGAGCAGTACTTC.

J is TRBJ2-7 and V is TRBV27; 8 bases match TRBD1. The V and J ends lost 4 bases and 1 base, in that order; junction bases with no gene match: 6. The CDR3 loop spans 15 amino acids. Per the germline V gene, CDR1 is MNHEY and CDR2 is SMNVEV (reference sequence). The CDR3 coding sequence is TGTGCCAGCAGTTGGGGGACAGGCTCGTCCTACGAGCAGTACTTC. It translates to CASSWGTGSSYEQYF.